The rows below give T cell receptor beta chains drawn from one sample of a study of T cells in narcolepsy. The assay was immunoSEQ multiplex PCR, and TCRdb's table has in-frame clones only and misses some. The top ten clones hold approximately 1.1% of a sample with under 40,000 clones, roughly 77% of them seen once. The sequencing sample was made of CD45RA- memory CD4+ T cells from PBMCs. The receptors were gathered from a human donor with narcolepsy. CDR3s include the opening cysteine and the closing phenylalanine or tryptophan. A D gene is named only where the DNA matches it firmly. Clone size is not always given. Where it is, it says once, few, many or a class for expanded clones.

d_call	v_call	j_call	clone_size	cdr3_nt	cdr3_aa
-	TRBV5-1	TRBJ2-3	-	TGCGCCAGCAGCTTGCGAGGGACGTTTTCAGATACGCAGTATTTT	CASSLRGTFSDTQYF
-	TRBV10-3	TRBJ1-1	medium-sized	TGTGCCATCAGTGTTCGGAGGGGGAACACTGAAGCTTTCTTT	CAISVRRGNTEAFF
-	TRBV7-9	TRBJ1-2	once	TGTGCCAGCAGCTTGTGGCAGGCAGATGGCTACACCTTC	CASSLWQADGYTF
-	TRBV5-8	TRBJ1-3	-	TGTGCCAGCAACACGGGACAAAACTCTGGAAACACCATATATTTT	CASNTGQNSGNTIYF
-	TRBV28	TRBJ1-2	-	TGTGCCAGTAGGGATCCTTCCACTGGCTACACCTTC	CASRDPSTGYTF
-	TRBV27	TRBJ1-6	-	TGTGCCAGCAGTAAGGACAGACACAGCTCCTATAATTCACCCCTCCACTTT	CASSKDRHSSYNSPLHF
TRBD1	TRBV7-7	TRBJ2-7	-	TGTGCCAGCAGCTCGGACAGGGGGGGCGAGCAGTACTTC	CASSSDRGGEQYF
TRBD1	TRBV29-1	TRBJ2-7	-	TGCAGCGGCGTCGGACAGGGAGGTTACGAGCAGTACTTC	CSGVGQGGYEQYF
-	TRBV10-3	TRBJ2-2	-	TGTGCCACCCTACGTTGGGGATCGAACACCGGGGAGCTGTTTTTT	CATLRWGSNTGELFF
-	TRBV10-1	TRBJ1-5	-	TGCGCCAGCTTCGGGGACCAAAATCAGCCCCAGCATTTT	CASFGDQNQPQHF
-	TRBV13	TRBJ2-7	-	TGTGCCAGCAGCTTAGCATCCTACGAGCAGTACTTC	CASSLASYEQYF
TRBD1	TRBV6-6	TRBJ1-2	few	TGTGCCAGCAGACTACAGGGGGCTCGTGGCTACACCTTC	CASRLQGARGYTF
-	TRBV5-6	TRBJ2-2	-	TGTGCCAGCACCTCTCTAAGCTTTTCCAGGGAGCTGTTTTTT	CASTSLSFSRELFF
TRBD1	TRBV18	TRBJ1-5	-	TGTGCCAGCTCACAGGACAGGAATCAGCCCCAGCATTTT	CASSQDRNQPQHF
-	TRBV28	TRBJ1-2	-	TGTGCCAGCAGTTTCCCCAACTATGGCTACACCTTC	CASSFPNYGYTF
-	TRBV29-1	TRBJ2-3	-	TGCAGCGTTGAACGGGGGACAGATACGCAGTATTTT	CSVERGTDTQYF
-	TRBV19	TRBJ2-1	-	TGTGCCAGCGCTTCCTTGCTAGCGTATGACAATGAGCAGTTCTTC	CASASLLAYDNEQFF
TRBD1	TRBV11-2	TRBJ1-1	-	TGTGCCAGCAGCTTCCCCAGGGGGTCTACGAACACTGAAGCTTTCTTT	CASSFPRGSTNTEAFF
-	TRBV5-1	TRBJ1-5	once	TGCGCCAGCAGCTCGGACGTCTCTCAGCCCCAGCATTTT	CASSSDVSQPQHF
TRBD1	TRBV27	TRBJ2-7	-	TGTGCCAGCAGTTTAAGGGGGCGGCGGGTGCTCTACGAGCAGTACTTC	CASSLRGRRVLYEQYF
TRBD1	TRBV7-2	TRBJ1-2	-	TGTGCCAGCAGCTTAGACCCTACAGGGGACGACTATGGCTACACCTTC	CASSLDPTGDDYGYTF
TRBD2	TRBV19	TRBJ2-1	-	TGTGCCAGTAGTATATGGCTAGCGGGGTCCTACAATGAGCAGTTCTTC	CASSIWLAGSYNEQFF
TRBD2	TRBV30	TRBJ2-3	once	TGTGCCTGGAGAACAGCGGGAGTAGATACGCAGTATTTT	CAWRTAGVDTQYF
TRBD1	TRBV5-8	TRBJ1-4	-	TGTGCCAGCAGCTGGGGGGCCGGGACAGCAAATGAAAAACTGTTTTTT	CASSWGAGTANEKLFF
-	TRBV7-3	TRBJ2-1	-	TGTGCCAGCAGCACCCAAGGAGGGGGACGGGCGTTACAGAATGAGCAGTTCTTC	CASSTQGGGRALQNEQFF